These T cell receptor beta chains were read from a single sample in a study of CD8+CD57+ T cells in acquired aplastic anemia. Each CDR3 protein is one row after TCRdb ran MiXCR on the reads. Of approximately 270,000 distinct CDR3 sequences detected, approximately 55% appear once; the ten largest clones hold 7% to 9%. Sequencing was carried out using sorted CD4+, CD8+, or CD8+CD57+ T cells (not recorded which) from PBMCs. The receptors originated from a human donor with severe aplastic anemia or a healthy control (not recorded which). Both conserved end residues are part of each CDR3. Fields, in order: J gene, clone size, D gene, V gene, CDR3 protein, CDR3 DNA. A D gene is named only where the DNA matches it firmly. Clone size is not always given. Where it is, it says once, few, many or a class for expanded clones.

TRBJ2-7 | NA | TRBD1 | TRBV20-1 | CSASAQGAKPYEQYF | TGCAGTGCTAGTGCCCAGGGGGCAAAACCTTACGAGCAGTACTTC
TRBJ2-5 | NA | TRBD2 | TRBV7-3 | CASSYTSGGPQETQYF | TGTGCCAGCAGCTACACTAGCGGGGGTCCACAAGAGACCCAGTACTTC
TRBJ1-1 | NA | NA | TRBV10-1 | CASSRGGAEAFF | TGTGCCAGCAGTAGGGGCGGGGCTGAAGCTTTCTTT
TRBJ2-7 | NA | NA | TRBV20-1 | CSAADGGRSYEQYF | TGCAGCGCTGCCGACGGGGGGCGCTCCTACGAGCAGTACTTC
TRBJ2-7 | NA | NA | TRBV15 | CATSSAQGTFDEQYF | TGTGCCACCAGCAGTGCACAGGGCACGTTCGACGAGCAGTACTTC
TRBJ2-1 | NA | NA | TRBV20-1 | CSAILLMTINEQFF | TGCAGTGCTATCCTCTTAATGACCATCAATGAGCAGTTCTTC
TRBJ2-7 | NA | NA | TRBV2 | CASSEYGGLYEQYF | TGTGCCAGCAGTGAATACGGGGGGCTCTACGAGCAGTACTTC
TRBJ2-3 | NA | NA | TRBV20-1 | CSAPGRTDTQYF | TGCAGTGCCCCGGGACGTACAGATACGCAGTATTTT
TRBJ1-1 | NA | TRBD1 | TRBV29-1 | CSVTTGTGVAEAFF | TGCAGCGTTACGACCGGGACAGGGGTGGCTGAAGCTTTCTTT
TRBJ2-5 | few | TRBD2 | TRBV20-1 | CSAGVGLAEETQYF | TGCAGTGCTGGCGTGGGACTAGCAGAAGAGACCCAGTACTTC
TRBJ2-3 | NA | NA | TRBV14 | CASSQPRGGGGTDTQYF | TGTGCCAGCAGCCAGCCCCGAGGGGGCGGGGGTACAGATACGCAGTATTTT
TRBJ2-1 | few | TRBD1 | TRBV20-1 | CSASGTGGEQFF | TGCAGTGCCTCCGGGACAGGGGGCGAGCAGTTCTTC
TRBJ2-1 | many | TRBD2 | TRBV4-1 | CASSQDQDTPSGGAHEQFF | TGCGCCAGCAGCCAAGATCAAGACACCCCTAGCGGGGGGGCACATGAGCAGTTCTTC
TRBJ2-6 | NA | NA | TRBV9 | CASSPRWDSGANVLTF | TGTGCCAGCAGCCCCCGTTGGGACTCTGGGGCCAACGTCCTGACTTTC